The present T cell receptor beta chain was sequenced within a study of OX40 agonist ivuxolimab in advanced cancers. Study-level background: Ivuxolimab was an agonistic, fully human IgG2 monoclonal antibody directed against OX40 (CD134), a costimulatory receptor. Intravenous ivuxolimab was administered to patients every 2 weeks at six dose levels: 0.01, 0.1, 0.3, 1.5, 3 and 10 mg/kg. Among the approximately 50 dose-escalation patients, about 20 had hepatocellular carcinoma, 15 or so melanoma, 9 renal cell carcinoma and 9 head and neck cancer. A male proportion of roughly 80% and a mean age of around 60 years, ranging from roughly 20 to 80, were recorded for the dose-escalation cohort. Prior anti-PD-1, anti-PD-L1 or anti-CTLA-4 therapy was permitted, and checkpoint inhibitors had been received by about two fifths of dose-escalation patients. Three dose-escalation patients achieved partial responses, one with hepatocellular carcinoma and two with cutaneous melanoma. The point of sequencing TCRbeta in the periphery was to test whether ivuxolimab changed TCR sequence diversity and drove clonal T-cell expansion. The paper covers the monotherapy dose-escalation part of the phase I ivuxolimab trial, which included N ≈ 57 patients. General findings and caveats noted by the study authors: At doses of 0.1 to 3.0 mg/kg, clonal expansion of both CD4+ and CD8+ blood T cells was observed from baseline to week 6. After ivuxolimab, CD8+ T cells had more expanded clones than CD4+ T cells on average. The antigen specificity of the peripheral T cells that underwent clonal expansion was not determined. Low levels of normalized T-cell clonal expansion were also seen in some nonresponding patients. In partial responders in the 0.1-3.0 mg/kg groups, normalized peripheral clonal expansion was found to be among the lowest, especially among CD8+ T cells.

Notes on this clone: Its target antigen remains unknown. There are no base qualities to consult, and no much larger clone falls within one base.

For sequencing of the TCRbeta CDR3 region, genomic DNA was extracted from the sorted cells. The immunoSEQ Assay was used to sequence the TCRbeta CDR3 regions. The clones in this table, taken by TCRdb from immuneACCESS, are in-frame only. Not every clone is retained; where verified, under half of the shortfall comes from an unresolved V gene, and the cause of the rest is unknown. The sample table contains about 93,000 clones; only one count was recorded for roughly 94% of them. The ten largest clonotypes hold 2.6% of the sample. In the germline V gene, CDR1 corresponds to SQVTM and CDR2 to ANQGSEA. The CDR3 contains 14 residues, cysteine and phenylalanine counted. The DNA shown is the 42-base CDR3, in frame from base 1. V is pared back by 6 bases and J by 2 bases, with 16 bases lying between the germline termini. Patients with a history of autoimmune disease or receiving systemic immunosuppression were excluded from the trial. Peripheral blood for TCR sequencing was drawn from every dose cohort at baseline, at cycle 4 day 1 and at cycle 7 day 1. Samples came from an open-label, multicenter, first-in-human phase I dose-escalation trial of ivuxolimab. The trial enrolled adults with locally advanced or metastatic head and neck squamous cell, hepatocellular, melanoma or renal cell carcinoma. Before TCR sequencing, CD4+ T cells and CD8+ T cells were sorted from peripheral blood as separate populations.

In this chain, TRBV29-1 is recombined with TRBJ2-5; a tentative D call is TRBD1 (8 bases match). The sample in question was CD4+ or CD8+ T cells sorted from blood, obtained in a trial of the OX40 agonist ivuxolimab. This clonotype was obtained from an adult with an advanced solid tumor such as melanoma, head and neck, liver or kidney cancer. The nucleotide sequence reads as follows: TGCAGCGTCACAGGGGGGGCCCTGCAAGAGACCCAGTACTTC. Translated, it reads CSVTGGALQETQYF. Joined to the reference TRBV29-1 and TRBJ2-5 proteins, this CDR3 gives the full variable domain: SAVISQKPSRDICQRGTSLTIQCQVDSQVTMMFWYRQQPGQSLTLIATANQGSEATYESGFVIDKFPISRPNLTFSTLTVSNMSPEDSSIYLCSVTGGALQETQYFGPGTRLLVL.